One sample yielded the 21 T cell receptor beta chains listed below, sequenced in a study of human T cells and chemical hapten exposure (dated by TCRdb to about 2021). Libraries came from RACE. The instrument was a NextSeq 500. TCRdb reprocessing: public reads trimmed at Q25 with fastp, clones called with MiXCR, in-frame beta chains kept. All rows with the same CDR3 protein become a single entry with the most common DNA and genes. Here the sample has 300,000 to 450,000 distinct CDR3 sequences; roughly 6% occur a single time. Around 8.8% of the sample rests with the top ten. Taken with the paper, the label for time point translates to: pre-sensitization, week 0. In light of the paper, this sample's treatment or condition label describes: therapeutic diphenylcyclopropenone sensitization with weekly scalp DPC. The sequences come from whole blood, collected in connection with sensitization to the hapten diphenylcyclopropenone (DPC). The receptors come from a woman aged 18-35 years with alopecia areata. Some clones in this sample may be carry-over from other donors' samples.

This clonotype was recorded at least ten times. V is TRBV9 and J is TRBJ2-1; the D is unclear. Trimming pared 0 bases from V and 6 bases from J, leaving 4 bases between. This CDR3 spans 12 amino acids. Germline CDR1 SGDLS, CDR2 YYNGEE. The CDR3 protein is CASSVAFNEQFF. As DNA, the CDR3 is TGTGCCAGCAGCGTAGCTTTCAATGAGCAGTTCTTC. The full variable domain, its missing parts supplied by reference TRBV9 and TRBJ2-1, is DSGVTQTPKHLITATGQRVTLRCSPRSGDLSVYWYQQSLDQGLQFLIQYYNGEERAKGNILERFSAQQFPDLHSELNLSSLELGDSALYFCASSVAFNEQFFGPGTRLTVL.

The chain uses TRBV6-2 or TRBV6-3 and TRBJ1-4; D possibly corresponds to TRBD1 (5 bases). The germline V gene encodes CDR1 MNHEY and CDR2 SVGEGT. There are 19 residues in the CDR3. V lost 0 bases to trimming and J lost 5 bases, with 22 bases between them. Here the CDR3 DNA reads TGTGCCAGCAGTTACTCGGCTTTGGCAACCGGACAAAAAAATGAAAAACTGTTTTTT. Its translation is CASSYSALATGQKNEKLFF.

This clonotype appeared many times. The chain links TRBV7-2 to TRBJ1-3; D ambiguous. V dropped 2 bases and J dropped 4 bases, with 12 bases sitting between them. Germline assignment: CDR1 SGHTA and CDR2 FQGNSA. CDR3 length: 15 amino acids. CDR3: CASSLRGTTGNTIYF. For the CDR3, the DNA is TGTGCCAGCAGCTTACGGGGAACGACCGGAAACACCATATATTTT.

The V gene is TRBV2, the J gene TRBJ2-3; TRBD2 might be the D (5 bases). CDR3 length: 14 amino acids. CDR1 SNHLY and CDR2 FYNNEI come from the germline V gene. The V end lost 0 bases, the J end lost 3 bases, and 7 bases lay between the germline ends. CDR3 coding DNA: TGTGCCAGCAGTGAAGCGCCGGGAACAGATACGCAGTATTTT. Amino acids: CASSEAPGTDTQYF.

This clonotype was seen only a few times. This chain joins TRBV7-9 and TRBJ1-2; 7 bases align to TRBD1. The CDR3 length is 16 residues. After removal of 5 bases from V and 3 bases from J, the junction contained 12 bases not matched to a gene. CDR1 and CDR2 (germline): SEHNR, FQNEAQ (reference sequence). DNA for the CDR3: TGTGCCAGCAGCCCCGACCGACAGGGAAGTCACTATGGCTACACCTTC. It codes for CASSPDRQGSHYGYTF.

Here the CDR3 reads CASSPMGVDKNIQYF. The CDR3 region has the DNA TGTGCCAGCAGCCCAATGGGGGTTGACAAAAACATTCAGTACTTC. This rearrangement joins TRBV7-3 to TRBJ2-4; D is perhaps TRBD1 or TRBD2 (5 bases each). The germline V and J ends were trimmed by 5 bases and 3 bases, with 14 bases remaining between them. Germline CDR1 and CDR2: SGHTA and FQGTGA. The CDR3 consists of 15 residues. Based on the CDR3 plus reference TRBV7-3 and TRBJ2-4, the full variable domain is GAGVSQTPSNKVTEKGKYVELRCDPISGHTALYWYRQSLGQGPEFLIYFQGTGAADDSGLPNDRFFAVRPEGSVSTLKIQRTERGDSAVYLCASSPMGVDKNIQYFGAGTRLSVL.

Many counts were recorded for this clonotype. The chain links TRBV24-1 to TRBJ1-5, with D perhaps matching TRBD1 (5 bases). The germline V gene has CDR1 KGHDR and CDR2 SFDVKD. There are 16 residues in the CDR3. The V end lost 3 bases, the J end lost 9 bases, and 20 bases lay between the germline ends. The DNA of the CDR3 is TGTGCCACCAGTGATCCGACAACAGGAGAATCATCGCCCCAGCATTTT. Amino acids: CATSDPTTGESSPQHF.

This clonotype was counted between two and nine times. The CDR3 DNA sequence: TGTGCCAGCAGCGCGGCCACGGCCGGATTAGGAACTAATGAAAAACTGTTTTTT. It yields the protein CASSAATAGLGTNEKLFF. This chain connects TRBV7-2 to TRBJ1-4; no definite D call. With 5 bases removed from V and 1 base from J, the gap between germline ends came to 20 bases. This CDR3 spans 18 amino acids. The germline V gene has CDR1 SGHTA and CDR2 FQGNSA.

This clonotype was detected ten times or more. The CDR3 DNA sequence: TGTGCCAGCAGGGGGGACAGAAATAGCAATCAGCCCCAGCATTTT. This encodes CASRGDRNSNQPQHF. The chain has TRBV6-5 and TRBJ1-5, with 7 positions matching TRBD1. This CDR3 has 15 amino acids. Germline values: CDR1 MNHEY, CDR2 SVGAGI. V lost 6 bases to trimming and J lost 0 bases; unmatched junction nucleotides: 5.

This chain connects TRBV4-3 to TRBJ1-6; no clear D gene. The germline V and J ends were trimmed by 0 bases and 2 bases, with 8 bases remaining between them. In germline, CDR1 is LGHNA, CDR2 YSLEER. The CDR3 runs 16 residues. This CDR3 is CASSQDGRTYNSPLHF. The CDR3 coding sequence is TGCGCCAGCAGCCAAGATGGAAGGACCTATAATTCACCCCTCCACTTT.

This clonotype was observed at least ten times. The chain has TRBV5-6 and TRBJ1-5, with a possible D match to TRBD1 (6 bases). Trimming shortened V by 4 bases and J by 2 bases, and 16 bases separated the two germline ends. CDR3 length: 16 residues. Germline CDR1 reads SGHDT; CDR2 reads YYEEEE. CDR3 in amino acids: CASSPRGRGGNQPQHF. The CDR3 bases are TGTGCCAGCAGCCCCCGGGGCAGGGGCGGCAATCAGCCCCAGCATTTT.

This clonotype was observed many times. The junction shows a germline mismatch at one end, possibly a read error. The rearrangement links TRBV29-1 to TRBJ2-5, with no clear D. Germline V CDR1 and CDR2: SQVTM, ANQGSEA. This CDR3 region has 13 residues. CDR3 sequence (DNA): TGCAGCGTTAAAGAGCCAGCCCAAGAGACCCAGTACTTC. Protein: CSVKEPAQETQYF.

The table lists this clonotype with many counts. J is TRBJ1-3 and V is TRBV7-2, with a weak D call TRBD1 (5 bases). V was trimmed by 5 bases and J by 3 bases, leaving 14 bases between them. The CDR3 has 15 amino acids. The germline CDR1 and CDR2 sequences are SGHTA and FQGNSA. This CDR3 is CASSGGASFGNTIYF. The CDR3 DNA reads TGTGCCAGCAGCGGCGGGGCTTCATTTGGAAACACCATATATTTT.

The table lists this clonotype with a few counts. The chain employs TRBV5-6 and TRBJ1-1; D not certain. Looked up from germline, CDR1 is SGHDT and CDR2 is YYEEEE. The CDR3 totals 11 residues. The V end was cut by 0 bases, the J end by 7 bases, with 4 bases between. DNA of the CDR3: TGTGCCAGCAGCTTGGCTCTTGAAGCTTTCTTT. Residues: CASSLALEAFF.

The CDR3: CASSWEGENLYGYTF. As DNA, the CDR3 is TGTGCCAGCAGTTGGGAGGGCGAAAACCTCTATGGCTACACCTTC. The chain couples TRBV6-6 to TRBJ1-2; no firm D call. This CDR3 spans 15 amino acids. Per germline, CDR1 MNHNY and CDR2 SVGAGI (reference sequence). V shed 4 bases and J shed 4 bases, with 16 bases lying between them.

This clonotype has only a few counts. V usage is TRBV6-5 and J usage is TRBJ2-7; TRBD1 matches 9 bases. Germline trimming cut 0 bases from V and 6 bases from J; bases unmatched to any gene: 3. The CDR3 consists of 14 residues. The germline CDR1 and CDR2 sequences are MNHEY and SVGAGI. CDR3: CASSYSGQGPEQYF. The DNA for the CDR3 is TGTGCCAGCAGTTACTCGGGACAGGGCCCCGAGCAGTACTTC.

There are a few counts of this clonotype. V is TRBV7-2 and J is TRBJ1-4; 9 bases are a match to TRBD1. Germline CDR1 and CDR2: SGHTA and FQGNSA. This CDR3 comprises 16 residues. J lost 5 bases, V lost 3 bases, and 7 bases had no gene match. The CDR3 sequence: CASSFGTGIANEKLFF. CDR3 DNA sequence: TGTGCCAGCAGCTTTGGGACAGGGATAGCAAATGAAAAACTGTTTTTT.

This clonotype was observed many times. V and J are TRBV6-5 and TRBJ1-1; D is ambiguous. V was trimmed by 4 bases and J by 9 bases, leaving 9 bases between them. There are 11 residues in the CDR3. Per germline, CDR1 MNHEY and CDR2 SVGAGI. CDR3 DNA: TGTGCCAGCAGTTTGGGCAGGCAAGCTTTCTTT. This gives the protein CASSLGRQAFF.

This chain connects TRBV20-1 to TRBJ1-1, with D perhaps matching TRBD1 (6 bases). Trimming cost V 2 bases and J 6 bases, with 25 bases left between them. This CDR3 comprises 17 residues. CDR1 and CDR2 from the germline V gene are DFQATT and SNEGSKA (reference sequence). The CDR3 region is CSARSPVGLADSAEAFF. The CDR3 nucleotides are TGCAGTGCTAGAAGTCCCGTCGGTCTAGCGGACAGCGCTGAAGCTTTCTTT.

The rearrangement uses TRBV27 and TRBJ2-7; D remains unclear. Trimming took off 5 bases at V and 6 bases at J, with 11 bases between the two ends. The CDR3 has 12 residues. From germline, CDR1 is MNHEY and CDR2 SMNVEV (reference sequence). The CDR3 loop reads CASSPSWGEQYF. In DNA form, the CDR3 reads TGTGCCAGCAGTCCGTCCTGGGGCGAGCAGTACTTC.

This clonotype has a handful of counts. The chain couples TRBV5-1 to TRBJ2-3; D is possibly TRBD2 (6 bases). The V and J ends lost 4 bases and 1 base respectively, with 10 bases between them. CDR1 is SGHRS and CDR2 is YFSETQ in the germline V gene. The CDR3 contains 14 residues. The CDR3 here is CASSPGTRTDTQYF. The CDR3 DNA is TGCGCCAGCAGCCCAGGGACTCGCACAGATACGCAGTATTTT.